This T cell receptor beta chain emerged from a study of T cells in Graves' hyperthyroidism and ophthalmopathy. TCR beta CDR3 sequences were amplified from RNA transcripts. The HTBI set primed first-round TCR CDR3 RT-PCR. TCRdb ran MiXCR on the multiplex PCR reads and lists one entry per CDR3 protein. The data show around 450,000 distinct CDR3 sequences, around 16% seen once. This clonotype appeared many times. Trimming pared 3 bases from V and 2 bases from J, leaving 38 bases between. Germline V CDR1 and CDR2: DFQATT, SNEGSKA (reference sequence). This CDR3 contains 22 residues. The source is a woman between 18 and 29 years old with Graves' hyperthyroidism. This chain joins TRBV20-1 and TRBJ2-7; D possibly corresponds to TRBD2 (8 bases). Specimen: blood. The CDR3 reads CSASTRPDERGLGTGGAYEQYF. In nucleotides, the CDR3 is TGCAGTGCTAGTACCAGACCGGATGAGAGGGGGCTCGGGACGGGAGGGGCCTACGAGCAGTACTTC.